The text below deals with one T cell receptor (beta chain). The sample comes from a study of CD8 T cells in Susac syndrome. The authors sequenced TCR beta from blood CD8+ and CD4+ T cells. Controls were drawn from healthy donors and were matched for age and sex. FACS enriched CD8+ TEMRA cells, while bulk CD8+ and CD4+ were negatively isolated. RNA in amounts of roughly 0.45 to 1 ug was reverse transcribed with random hexamers. Coverage of TCR beta CDR3 amplification by immunoSEQ multiplex PCR extended to 54 Vbeta and 13 Jbeta. TCRdb re-analysed the immunoSEQ multiplex PCR reads in MiXCR, keeping a single row per CDR3 protein. The table lists roughly 120,000 distinct CDR3 sequences, about 95% of them singletons, with about 0.089% in the top ten. Germline-derived CDR1 and CDR2 are GTSNPN and SVGIG (reference sequence). V dropped 6 bases and J dropped 5 bases, with 19 bases sitting between them. CDR3 length: 14 residues.

Sequencing was carried out using CD4+ T cells from PBMCs. This clonotype was sampled from a human donor in good health. J is TRBJ2-5 and V is TRBV30; D gene unclear. This chain's CDR3 is CACPGSAGEETQYF. CDR3 in DNA: TGTGCCTGCCCCGGCTCGGCTGGTGAGGAGACCCAGTACTTC.